A selection of T cell receptor beta chains follows, all from one sample in a study of blood T cells in healthy people across ages. TCRdb ran MiXCR on the 5' RACE reads and lists one entry per CDR3 protein. The table lists approximately 2,000,000 distinct CDR3 sequences, about 39% of them singletons. The sequenced sample consisted of blood. Receptors were obtained from a human donor in good health. Both conserved end residues are part of each CDR3.

TRBV7-9	TRBJ2-4	CASSADRSVQYF
TRBV11-2	TRBJ2-3	CASSLAWDAQYF
TRBV19	TRBJ1-3	CASRISSGNTIYF
TRBV4-2	TRBJ2-1	CASSPHPNGGHYNEQFF
TRBV7-8	TRBJ1-6	CASSLLGTDYNSPLHF
TRBV18	TRBJ2-5	CASSSSRDRAQETQYF
TRBV12-3/TRBV12-4	TRBJ2-1	CASSLGGMSSYNEQFF
TRBV4-1	TRBJ2-5	CASSQDKVGLETQYF
TRBV6-2/TRBV6-3	TRBJ1-2	CASSYPTEGRSYGYTF
TRBV20-1	TRBJ1-5	CSAWTGVNQPQHF
TRBV5-1	TRBJ1-2	CASSLIGGNYGYTF
TRBV5-1	NA	CASSLASGPGDDEQYF
TRBV11-3	TRBJ2-1	CASSRVAGEQFF
TRBV20-1	TRBJ1-5	CSARGGAGGSNQPQHF
TRBV20-1	TRBJ1-1	CSAPRQVSMNTEAFF
TRBV28	TRBJ2-5	CASGSSENEETQYF
TRBV5-1	TRBJ2-1	CTSSPGLVFDEQFF
TRBV11-3	TRBJ2-3	CASSPGDEYTDTQYF
TRBV7-3	NA	CASSSTHRGGSEQYF